A single T cell receptor beta chain is shown here with its context. Its specificity is unknown. The CDR3 covers 16 residues. J lost 2 bases, V lost 2 bases, and 6 bases had no gene match. The germline gives CDR1 MNHNY, CDR2 SVGAGI (reference sequence). The record originates from a study of cytomegalovirus exposure and HLA in healthy donors. Study information: In a later analysis, the roughly 120 validation repertoires were reported to have used the same platform as the 666 first-cohort repertoires. Study observations and caveats: CMV antigen specificity of a few CMV-associated chains was confirmed in vitro.

Data came from immunoSEQ multiplex PCR; TCRdb stores just in-frame clones and leaves some out. The table records fewer than 120,000 clones, approximately 87% of them present only once. This TCR came from a woman aged 25 to 39 in good health and CMV-seropositive. This chain uses TRBV6-6 with TRBJ2-7, with 10 bases aligning to TRBD1. The sequencing input was PBMCs. The CDR3 region is CASSYPDRGPTYEQYF. DNA of the CDR3: TGTGCCAGCAGTTACCCTGACAGGGGGCCTACCTACGAGCAGTACTTC.